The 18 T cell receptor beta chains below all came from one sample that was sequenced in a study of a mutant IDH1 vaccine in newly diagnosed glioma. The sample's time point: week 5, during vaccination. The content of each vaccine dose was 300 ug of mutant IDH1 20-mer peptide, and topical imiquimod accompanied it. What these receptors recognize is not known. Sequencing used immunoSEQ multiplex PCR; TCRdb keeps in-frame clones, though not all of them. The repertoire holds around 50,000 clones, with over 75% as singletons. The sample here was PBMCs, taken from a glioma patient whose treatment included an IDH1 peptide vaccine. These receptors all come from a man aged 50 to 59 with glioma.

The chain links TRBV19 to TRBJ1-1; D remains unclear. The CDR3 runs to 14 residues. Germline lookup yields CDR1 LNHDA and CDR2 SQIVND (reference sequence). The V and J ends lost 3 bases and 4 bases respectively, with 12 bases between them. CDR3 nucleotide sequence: TGTGCCAGTAGTATCACACACAGAGGCACTGAAGCTTTCTTT. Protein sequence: CASSITHRGTEAFF.

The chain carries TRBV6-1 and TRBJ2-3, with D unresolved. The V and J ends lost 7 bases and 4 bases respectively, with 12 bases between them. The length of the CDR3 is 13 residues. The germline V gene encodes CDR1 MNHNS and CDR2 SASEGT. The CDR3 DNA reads TGTGCCAGCATCGCGGATTCGGCAGATACGCAGTATTTT. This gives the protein CASIADSADTQYF.

The CDR3 region has the DNA TGCGCCAGCAGCCCGACAGCGAGCTCCTACAATGAGCAGTTCTTC. This translates into CASSPTASSYNEQFF. The chain carries TRBV5-1 and TRBJ2-1; D may be TRBD1 (5 bases). V was shortened by 4 bases and J by 0 bases, with 11 bases between the two germline ends. The CDR3 runs to 15 residues. Germline lookup yields CDR1 SGHRS and CDR2 YFSETQ.

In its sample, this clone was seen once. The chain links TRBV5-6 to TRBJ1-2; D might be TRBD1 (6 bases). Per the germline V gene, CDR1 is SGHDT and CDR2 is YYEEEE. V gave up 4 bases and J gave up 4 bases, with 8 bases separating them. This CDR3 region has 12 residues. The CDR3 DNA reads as TGTGCCAGCAGCGGGGGGGCCTATGGCTACACCTTC. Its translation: CASSGGAYGYTF. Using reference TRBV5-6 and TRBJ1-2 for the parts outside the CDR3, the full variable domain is DAGVTQSPTHLIKTRGQQVTLRCSPKSGHDTVSWYQQALGQGPQFIFQYYEEEERQRGNFPDRFSGHQFPNYSSELNVNALLLGDSALYLCASSGGAYGYTFGSGTRLTVV.

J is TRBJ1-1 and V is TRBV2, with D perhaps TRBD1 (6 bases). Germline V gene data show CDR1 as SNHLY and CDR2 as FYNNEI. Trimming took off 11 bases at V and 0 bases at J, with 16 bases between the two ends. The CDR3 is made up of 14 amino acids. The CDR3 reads CASSGEFMNTEAFF. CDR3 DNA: TGTGCCTCGTCAGGGGAGTTCATGAACACTGAAGCTTTCTTT. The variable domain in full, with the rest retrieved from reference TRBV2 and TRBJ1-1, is EPEVTQTPSHQVTQMGQEVILRCVPISNHLYFYWYRQILGQKVEFLVSFYNNEISEKSEIFDDQFSVERPDGSNFTLKIRSTKLEDSAMYFCASSGEFMNTEAFFGQGTRLTVV.

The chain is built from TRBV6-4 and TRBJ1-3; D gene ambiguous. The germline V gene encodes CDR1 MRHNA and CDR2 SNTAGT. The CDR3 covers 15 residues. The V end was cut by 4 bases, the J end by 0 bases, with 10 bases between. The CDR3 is CASSASRTSGNTIYF. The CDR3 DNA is TGTGCCAGCAGTGCGAGCAGAACCTCTGGAAACACCATATATTTT.

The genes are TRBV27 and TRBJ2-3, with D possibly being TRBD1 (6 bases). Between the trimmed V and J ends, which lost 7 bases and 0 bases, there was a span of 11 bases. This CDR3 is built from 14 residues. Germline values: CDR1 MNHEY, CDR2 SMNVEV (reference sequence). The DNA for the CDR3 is TGTGCCAGCAAGGCGGACAGAAGCACAGATACGCAGTATTTT. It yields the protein CASKADRSTDTQYF.

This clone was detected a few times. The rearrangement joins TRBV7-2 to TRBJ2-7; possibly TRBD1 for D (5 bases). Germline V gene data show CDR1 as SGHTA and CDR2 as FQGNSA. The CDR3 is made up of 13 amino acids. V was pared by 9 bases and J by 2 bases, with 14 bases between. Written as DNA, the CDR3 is TGTGCCAGTAGCCAGGGCATCGCCTACGAGCAGTACTTC. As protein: CASSQGIAYEQYF. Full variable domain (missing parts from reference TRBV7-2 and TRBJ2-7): GAGVSQSPSNKVTEKGKDVELRCDPISGHTALYWYRQSLGQGLEFLIYFQGNSAPDKSGLPSDRFSAERTGGSVSTLTIQRTQQEDSAVYLCASSQGIAYEQYFGPGTRLTVT.

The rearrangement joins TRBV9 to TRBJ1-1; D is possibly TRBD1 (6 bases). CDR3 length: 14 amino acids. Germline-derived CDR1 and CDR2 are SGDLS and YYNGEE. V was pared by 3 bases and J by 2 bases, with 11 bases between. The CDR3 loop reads CASSADSRNTEAFF. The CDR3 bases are TGTGCCAGCAGCGCGGACAGTCGTAACACTGAAGCTTTCTTT.

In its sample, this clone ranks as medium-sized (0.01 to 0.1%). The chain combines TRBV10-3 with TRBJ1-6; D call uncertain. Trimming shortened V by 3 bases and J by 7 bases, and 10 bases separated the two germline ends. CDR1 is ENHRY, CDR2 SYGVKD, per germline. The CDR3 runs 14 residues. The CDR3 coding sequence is TGTGCCATCAGTGACCGGCAAGGGAATTCACCCCTCCACTTT. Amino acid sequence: CAISDRQGNSPLHF.

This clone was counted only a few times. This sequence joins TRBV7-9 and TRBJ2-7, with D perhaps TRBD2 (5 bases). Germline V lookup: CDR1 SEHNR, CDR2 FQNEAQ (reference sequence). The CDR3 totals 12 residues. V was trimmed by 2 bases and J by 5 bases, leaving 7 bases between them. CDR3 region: CASSLTRDEQYF. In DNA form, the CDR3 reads TGTGCCAGCAGCTTAACGCGGGACGAGCAGTACTTC. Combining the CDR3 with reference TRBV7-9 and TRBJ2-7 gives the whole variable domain DTGVSQNPRHKITKRGQNVTFRCDPISEHNRLYWYRQTLGQGPEFLTYFQNEAQLEKSRLLSDRFSAERPKGSFSTLEIQRTEQGDSAMYLCASSLTRDEQYFGPGTRLTVT.

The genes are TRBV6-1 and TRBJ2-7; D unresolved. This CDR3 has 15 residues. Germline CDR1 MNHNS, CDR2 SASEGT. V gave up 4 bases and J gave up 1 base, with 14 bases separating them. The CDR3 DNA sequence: TGTGCCAGCAGTGCCGACCAACTCTTTTCCTACGAGCAGTACTTC. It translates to CASSADQLFSYEQYF.

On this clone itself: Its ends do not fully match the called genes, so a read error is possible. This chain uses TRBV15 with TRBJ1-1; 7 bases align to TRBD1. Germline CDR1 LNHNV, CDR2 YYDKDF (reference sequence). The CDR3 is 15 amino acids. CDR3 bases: TGTGCCACCACCAGAACAGGGGATGGGAACACTGAAGCTTTCTTT. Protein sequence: CATTRTGDGNTEAFF. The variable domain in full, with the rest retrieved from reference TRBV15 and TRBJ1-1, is DAMVIQNPRYQVTQFGKPVTLSCSQTLNHNVMYWYQQKSSQAPKLLFHYYDKDFNNEADTPDNFQSRRPNTSFCFLDIRSPGLGDTAMYLCATTRTGDGNTEAFFGQGTRLTVV.

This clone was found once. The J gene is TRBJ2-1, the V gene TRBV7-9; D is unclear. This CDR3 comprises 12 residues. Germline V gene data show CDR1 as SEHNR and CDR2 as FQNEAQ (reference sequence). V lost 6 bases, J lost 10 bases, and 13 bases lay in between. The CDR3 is CASRSSLGEQFF. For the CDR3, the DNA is TGTGCCAGCAGGTCCTCCTTGGGAGAGCAGTTCTTC.

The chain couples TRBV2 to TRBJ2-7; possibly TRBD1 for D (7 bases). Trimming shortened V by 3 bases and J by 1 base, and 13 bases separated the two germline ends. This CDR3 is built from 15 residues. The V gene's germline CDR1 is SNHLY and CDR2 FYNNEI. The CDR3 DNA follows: TGTGCCAGCAGTGATCCAGGGGGGACGTCCTACGAGCAGTACTTC. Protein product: CASSDPGGTSYEQYF.

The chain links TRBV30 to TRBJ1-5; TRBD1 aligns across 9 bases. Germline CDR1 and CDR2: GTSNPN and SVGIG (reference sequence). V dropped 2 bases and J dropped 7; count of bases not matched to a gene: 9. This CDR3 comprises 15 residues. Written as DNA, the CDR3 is TGTGCCTGGAGTCGGGTGGACAGGGGCGGGCAGCCCCAGCATTTT. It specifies CAWSRVDRGGQPQHF.

The CDR3 nucleotides are TGTGCCAGCAGTGCCAAGACAGGGTGGAGCAATCAGCCCCAGCATTTT. It translates to CASSAKTGWSNQPQHF. The gene calls are TRBV27 and TRBJ1-5; 7 bases line up with TRBD1. The CDR3 loop spans 16 amino acids. Germline CDR1 and CDR2: MNHEY and SMNVEV (reference sequence). V shed 5 bases, J shed 1 base, and the junction held 8 bases outside the gene matches.

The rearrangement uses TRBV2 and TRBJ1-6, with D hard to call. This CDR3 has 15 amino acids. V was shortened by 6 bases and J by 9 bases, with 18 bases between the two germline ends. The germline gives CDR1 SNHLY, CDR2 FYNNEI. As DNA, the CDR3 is TGTGCCAGCAGCGCCGAGGTGGACGGTAGTTCACCCCTCCACTTT. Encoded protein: CASSAEVDGSSPLHF.